These 25 T cell receptor beta chains came from one sample sequenced in a study of T cell repertoires in ileal Crohn's disease. Measured with immunoSEQ multiplex PCR; TCRdb has only the in-frame clones, and not every one. The profile covers about 12,000 clones, with around four fifths appearing a single time and 11% taken by the ten largest. Time point defined: neoterminal ileum biopsy at postoperative endoscopy, about 6 months after surgery. The sequenced sample consisted of ileal tissue. The receptors were sampled from an adult with Crohn's disease.

The V call is TRBV27, the J call TRBJ1-2, with D perhaps TRBD1 (5 bases). This CDR3 has 14 residues. Germline CDR1 reads MNHEY; CDR2 reads SMNVEV (reference sequence). V was pared by 6 bases and J by 5 bases, with 16 bases between. Here the CDR3 reads CASSPGRGGYGYTF. CDR3 DNA: TGTGCCAGCAGCCCCGGTCGGGGGGGGTATGGCTACACCTTC.

This clone was seen only once. The chain couples TRBV7-3 to TRBJ2-1; D might be TRBD2 (6 bases). Trimming took 3 bases from V and 3 from J, leaving 12 bases between them. This CDR3 has 15 amino acids. CDR1 is SGHTA, CDR2 FQGTGA, per germline. CDR3 sequence (DNA): TGTGCCAGCAGCTTGGCTCGGGACTTCTACAATGAGCAGTTCTTC. Residues: CASSLARDFYNEQFF.

The chain employs TRBV6-1 and TRBJ1-2; TRBD1 might be the D (6 bases). CDR1 is MNHNS and CDR2 is SASEGT in the germline V gene. The V end lost 5 bases, the J end lost 5 bases, and 12 bases lay between the germline ends. This CDR3 region has 13 residues. DNA of the CDR3: TGTGCCAGCAGTTCAGGGGTTCTGTATGGCTACACCTTC. This sequence encodes CASSSGVLYGYTF.

The gene calls are TRBV6-1 and TRBJ2-7; 12 nucleotides match TRBD2. V was pared by 5 bases and J by 0 bases, with 2 bases of the junction left unmatched. The CDR3 runs 15 residues. CDR1 is MNHNS and CDR2 is SASEGT in the germline V gene. The CDR3 DNA follows: TGTGCCAGCAGTCCGACTAGCGGGAGCTCCTACGAGCAGTACTTC. This encodes CASSPTSGSSYEQYF.

The V call is TRBV29-1, the J call TRBJ1-3, with 7 bases aligning to TRBD1. CDR3 length equals 14 residues. In germline, CDR1 is SQVTM, CDR2 ANQGSEA. V trimming: 6 bases; J trimming: 0 bases; junction bases outside the gene matches: 5. The CDR3 sequence: CSVAGTDSGNTIYF. DNA for the CDR3: TGCAGCGTCGCAGGGACAGACTCTGGAAACACCATATATTTT.

Note on this clone: Other DNA sequences in this specimen translate into the identical CDR3. The V and J genes are TRBV7-9 and TRBJ1-1, with 9 nucleotides matching TRBD1. V shed 3 bases and J 5 bases; nucleotides not matched to a gene: 10. CDR1 SEHNR and CDR2 FQNEAQ come from the germline V gene (reference sequence). The CDR3 is 16 amino acids. CDR3 protein: CASSFTGGAGRTEAFF. The CDR3 DNA reads TGTGCCAGCAGCTTCACAGGGGGCGCAGGAAGGACTGAAGCTTTCTTT. The variable domain in full, completed from reference TRBV7-9 and TRBJ1-1, reads DTGVSQNPRHKITKRGQNVTFRCDPISEHNRLYWYRQTLGQGPEFLTYFQNEAQLEKSRLLSDRFSAERPKGSFSTLEIQRTEQGDSAMYLCASSFTGGAGRTEAFFGQGTRLTVV.

The chain recombines TRBV7-8 with TRBJ2-7; TRBD2 agrees at 11 bases. The CDR3 loop spans 17 amino acids. Germline trimming cut 5 bases from V and 0 bases from J; bases unmatched to any gene: 9. The germline CDR1 and CDR2 sequences are SGHVS and FQNEAQ. The CDR3 nucleotides read TGTGCCAGCAGCCCGTTAGCGGGAGGGCGGGGCTCCTACGAGCAGTACTTC. Translating it yields CASSPLAGGRGSYEQYF. Drawing the rest from reference TRBV7-8 and TRBJ2-7, the complete variable domain is GAGVSQSPRYKVAKRGQDVALRCDPISGHVSLFWYQQALGQGPEFLTYFQNEAQLDKSGLPSDRFFAERPEGSVSTLKIQRTQQEDSAVYLCASSPLAGGRGSYEQYFGPGTRLTVT.

The chain is built from TRBV5-1 and TRBJ2-3; D is perhaps TRBD1 (6 bases). CDR3 length: 15 residues. Germline-derived CDR1 and CDR2 are SGHRS and YFSETQ. V lost 4 bases to trimming and J lost 0 bases, with 12 bases between them. CDR3 sequence reads: CASSGGQLSTDTQYF. The CDR3 nucleotides read TGCGCCAGCAGCGGAGGACAGCTAAGCACAGATACGCAGTATTTT.

Of note for this clone: Other DNA variants within this sample encode the same CDR3. CDR3 region: CASSDGRGTGELFF. CDR3 sequence (DNA): TGTGCCAGCAGTGACGGTAGAGGGACCGGGGAGCTGTTTTTT. The gene calls are TRBV2 and TRBJ2-2; D perhaps matches TRBD2 (5 bases). Germline values: CDR1 SNHLY, CDR2 FYNNEI. Trimming shortened V by 3 bases and J by 5 bases, and 10 bases separated the two germline ends. The CDR3 totals 14 residues.

This clone showed up just once. Written as DNA, the CDR3 is TGCGCCAGCAGCGCGGGACAGGGTAACGGCTACACCTTC. This encodes CASSAGQGNGYTF. The chain links TRBV5-1 to TRBJ1-2, with 9 bases lining up with TRBD1. The germline gives CDR1 SGHRS, CDR2 YFSETQ. V lost 4 bases, J lost 8 bases, and 6 bases stayed unmatched. The CDR3 extends over 13 amino acids.

V is TRBV30 and J is TRBJ1-1, with D possibly matching TRBD1 (5 bases). V was shortened by 5 bases and J by 5 bases, with 9 bases between the two germline ends. CDR3 length: 11 amino acids. CDR1 GTSNPN and CDR2 SVGIG come from the germline V gene (reference sequence). The CDR3 spells CAWATGTEAFF. Written as DNA, the CDR3 is TGTGCCTGGGCTACAGGAACTGAAGCTTTCTTT.

The chain recombines TRBV6-1 with TRBJ1-4, with D uncertain. The CDR3 sequence is 13 residues long. Germline V gives CDR1 MNHNS, CDR2 SASEGT. Trimming took off 8 bases at V and 0 bases at J, with 7 bases between the two ends. CDR3: CASGRATNEKLFF. DNA of the CDR3: TGTGCCAGCGGTCGGGCAACTAATGAAAAACTGTTTTTT.

This chain links TRBV5-1 with TRBJ2-7; tentatively, D is TRBD1 (6 bases). With 1 base removed from V and 0 bases from J, the gap between germline ends came to 8 bases. The CDR3 is made up of 14 amino acids. CDR1 is SGHRS, CDR2 YFSETQ, per germline. CDR3 DNA: TGCGCCAGCAGCTTGACAGGGAACTCCTACGAGCAGTACTTC. This translates into CASSLTGNSYEQYF.

V is TRBV13 and J is TRBJ1-3; D ambiguous. V shed 2 bases and J shed 5 bases, with 4 bases lying between them. CDR3 length equals 12 residues. Per the germline V gene, CDR1 is PRHDT and CDR2 is FYEKMQ (reference sequence). CDR3 sequence reads: CASSLSRNTIYF. In DNA form, the CDR3 reads TGTGCCAGCAGCTTATCCAGAAACACCATATATTTT.

CDR3 amino acids: CASSNGQGYEYGYTF. The DNA of the CDR3 is TGTGCCAGCAGCAACGGACAGGGCTACGAGTATGGCTACACCTTC. This rearrangement joins TRBV4-2 to TRBJ1-2, with 8 positions matching TRBD1. The germline V gene encodes CDR1 LGHNA and CDR2 YNFKEQ. The ends lost 5 bases at V and 5 bases at J; junction bases unmatched: 10. The CDR3 contains 15 residues.

J is TRBJ2-7 and V is TRBV11-2; D uncertain. The V end was cut by 6 bases, the J end by 7 bases, with 13 bases between. This CDR3 has 12 residues. From germline, CDR1 is SGHAT and CDR2 FQNNGV. CDR3 nucleotides: TGTGCCAGCAGTAGAAGCATATGGGAGCAGTACTTC. Its translation: CASSRSIWEQYF.

The rearrangement joins TRBV2 to TRBJ2-2; TRBD1 matches 8 bases. Germline loops: CDR1 SNHLY, CDR2 FYNNEI. CDR3 length equals 16 residues. V was pared by 5 bases and J by 0 bases, with 5 bases of the junction left unmatched. In DNA, the CDR3 is TGTGCCAGCAGTCCCACGACAGGGGCGAACACCGGGGAGCTGTTTTTT. The encoded protein is CASSPTTGANTGELFF.

In this sample, this clone turned up a few times. The gene calls are TRBV18 and TRBJ1-1, with D possibly being TRBD1 (6 bases). Trimming pared 4 bases from V and 3 bases from J, leaving 9 bases between. Germline CDR1 KGHSH, CDR2 LQKENI. This CDR3 region has 13 residues. This CDR3 is CASSRSGDTEAFF. DNA of the CDR3: TGTGCCAGCTCACGGTCAGGGGACACTGAAGCTTTCTTT.

The V gene is TRBV7-9, the J gene TRBJ1-4; 10 bases fit TRBD1. The CDR3 has 14 amino acids. After removal of 5 bases from V and 7 bases from J, the junction contained 4 bases not matched to a gene. Germline assignment: CDR1 SEHNR and CDR2 FQNEAQ (reference sequence). The CDR3 loop reads CASSAGTGAEKLFF. CDR3 sequence (DNA): TGTGCCAGCAGCGCGGGGACAGGGGCTGAAAAACTGTTTTTT.

The V call is TRBV1, the J call TRBJ1-1; the table names TRBD1, a call not compared with the DNA. TRBV1 is given as a pseudogene. The CDR3 is 16 amino acids. The CDR3 here is CTKSRSQGRLNTEAFF. The DNA of the CDR3 is TGCACCAAATCGAGGTCGCAGGGCCGATTGAACACTGAAGCTTTCTTT.

This clone was recorded a few times. CDR3 protein: CASSTGGRNIQYF. The CDR3 DNA sequence: TGTGCCAGTAGCACAGGGGGCAGAAACATTCAGTACTTC. The rearrangement links TRBV19 to TRBJ2-4, with TRBD1 identical over 9 bases. This CDR3 region has 13 residues. Looked up from germline, CDR1 is LNHDA and CDR2 is SQIVND (reference sequence). V dropped 6 bases and J dropped 6; count of bases not matched to a gene: 3.

This clone has only one observation. The chain has TRBV6-1 and TRBJ2-3, with D maybe TRBD2 (6 bases). Between the trimmed V and J ends, which lost 11 bases and 6 bases, there was a span of 12 bases. Germline V gene lookup returns CDR1 MNHNS and CDR2 SASEGT. The CDR3 has 11 residues. The CDR3 DNA reads TGTGCCGGCGGGGCGTCTGATACGCAGTATTTT. Encoded protein: CAGGASDTQYF.

This sequence joins TRBV2 and TRBJ1-5; 10 nucleotides line up with TRBD1. CDR3 size: 15 residues. Germline V gene sequence: CDR1 SNHLY, CDR2 FYNNEI. Germline trimming cut 8 bases from V and 5 bases from J; bases unmatched to any gene: 9. CDR3 DNA sequence: TGTGCCAGCGCTGTGGACAGGGGGGCGTATCAGCCCCAGCATTTT. It translates to CASAVDRGAYQPQHF.

This sequence joins TRBV7-2 and TRBJ1-2; maybe TRBD1 (6 bases). V lost 2 bases to trimming and J lost 8 bases, with 15 bases between them. In germline, CDR1 is SGHTA, CDR2 FQGNSA. This CDR3 is 14 amino acids long. CDR3 DNA sequence: TGTGCCAGCAGCTTATCCAGGGAGGGACAAGGCTACACCTTC. The encoded protein is CASSLSREGQGYTF.

CDR3 region: CASSDSRPTVLMNTEAFF. Here the CDR3 DNA reads TGTGCCAGCAGTGACTCTCGCCCGACAGTTCTCATGAACACTGAAGCTTTCTTT. The chain is built from TRBV6-4 and TRBJ1-1; D is perhaps TRBD1 (5 bases). The CDR3 sequence is 18 residues long. Deletions cut 0 bases from V and 0 bases from J, with 17 bases between. Germline V gives CDR1 MRHNA, CDR2 SNTAGT.